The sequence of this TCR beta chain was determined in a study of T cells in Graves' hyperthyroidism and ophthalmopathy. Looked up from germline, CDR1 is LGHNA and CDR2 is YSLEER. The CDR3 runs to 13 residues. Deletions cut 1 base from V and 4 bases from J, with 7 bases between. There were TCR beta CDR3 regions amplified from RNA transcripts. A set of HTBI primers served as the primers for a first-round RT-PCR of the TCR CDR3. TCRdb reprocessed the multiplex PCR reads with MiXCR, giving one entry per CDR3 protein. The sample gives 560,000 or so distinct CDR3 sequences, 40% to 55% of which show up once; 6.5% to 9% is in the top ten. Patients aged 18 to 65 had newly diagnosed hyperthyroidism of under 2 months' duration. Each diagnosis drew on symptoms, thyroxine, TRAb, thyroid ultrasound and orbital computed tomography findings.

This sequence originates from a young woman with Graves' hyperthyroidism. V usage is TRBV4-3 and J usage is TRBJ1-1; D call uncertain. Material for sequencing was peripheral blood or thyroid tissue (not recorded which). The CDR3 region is CASSQGKITEAFF. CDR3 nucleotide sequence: TGCGCCAGCAGCCAAGGAAAGATCACTGAAGCTTTCTTT.